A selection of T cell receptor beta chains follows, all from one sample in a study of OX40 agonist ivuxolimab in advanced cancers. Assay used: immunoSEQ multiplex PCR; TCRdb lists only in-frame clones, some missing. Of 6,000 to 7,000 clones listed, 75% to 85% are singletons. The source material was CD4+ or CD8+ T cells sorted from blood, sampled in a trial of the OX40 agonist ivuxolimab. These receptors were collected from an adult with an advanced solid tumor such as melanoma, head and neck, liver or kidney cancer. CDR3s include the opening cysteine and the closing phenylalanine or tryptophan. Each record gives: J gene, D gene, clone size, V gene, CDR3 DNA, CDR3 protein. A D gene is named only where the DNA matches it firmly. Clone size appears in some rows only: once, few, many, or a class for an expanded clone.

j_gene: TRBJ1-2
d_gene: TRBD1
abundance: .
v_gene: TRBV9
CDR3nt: TGTGCCAGCAGACAGGGGTCCAGTGGCTACACCTTC
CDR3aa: CASRQGSSGYTF

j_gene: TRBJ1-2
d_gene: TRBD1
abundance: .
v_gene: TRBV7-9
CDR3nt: TGTGCCAGCAGCTCCCCGGGACAGGGGTCCTATGGCTACACCTTC
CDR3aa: CASSSPGQGSYGYTF

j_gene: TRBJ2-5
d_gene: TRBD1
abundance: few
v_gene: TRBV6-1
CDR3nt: TGTGCCAGCAGTGATAGGACAGGGCAAGAGACCCAGTACTTC
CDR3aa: CASSDRTGQETQYF

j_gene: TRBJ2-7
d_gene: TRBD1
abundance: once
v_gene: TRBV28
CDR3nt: TGTGCCAGCAGTCAGGACAGGGGTAGCGACGAGCAGTACTTC
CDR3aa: CASSQDRGSDEQYF

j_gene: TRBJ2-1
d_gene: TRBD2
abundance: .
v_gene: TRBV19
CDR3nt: TGTGCCAGTAGTATAAGCGGGGGGGGATACAATGAGCAGTTCTTC
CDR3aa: CASSISGGGYNEQFF

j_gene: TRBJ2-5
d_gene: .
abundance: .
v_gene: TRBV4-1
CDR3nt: TGCGCCAGCAGCCGGGCCGGCCAAGAGGCCCAGTACTTC
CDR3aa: CASSRAGQEAQYF

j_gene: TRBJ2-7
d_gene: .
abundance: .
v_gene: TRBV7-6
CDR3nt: TGTGCCAGCAGCTTAGATCGGCAGGGGCACTACGAGCAGTACTTC
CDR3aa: CASSLDRQGHYEQYF

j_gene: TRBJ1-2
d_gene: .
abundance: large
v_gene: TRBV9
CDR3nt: TGTGCCAGCAGCGCCCCCCCAGTCTATGGCTACACCTTC
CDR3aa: CASSAPPVYGYTF

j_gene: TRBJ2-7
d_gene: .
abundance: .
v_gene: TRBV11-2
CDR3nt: TGTGCCAGCAGCTCCCAGGGTAGCGAGCAGTACTTC
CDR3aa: CASSSQGSEQYF

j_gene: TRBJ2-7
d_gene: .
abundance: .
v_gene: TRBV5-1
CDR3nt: TGCGCCAGCAGCTTCAGTGATATCTACGAGCAGTACTTC
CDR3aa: CASSFSDIYEQYF

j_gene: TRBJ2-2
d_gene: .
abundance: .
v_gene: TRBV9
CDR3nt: TGTGCCAGCAGCGGACTTCGTCTCCCTGAGGGAAAAAACACCGGGGAGCTGTTTTTT
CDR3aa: CASSGLRLPEGKNTGELFF

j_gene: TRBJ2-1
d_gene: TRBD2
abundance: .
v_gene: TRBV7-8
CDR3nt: TGTGCCAGCAGCTCTAGGACTAGCGGGGTCCGGGATGAGCAGTTCTTC
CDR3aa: CASSSRTSGVRDEQFF

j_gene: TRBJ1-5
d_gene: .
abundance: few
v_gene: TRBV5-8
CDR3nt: TGTGCCAGCAGCACCGGGGTTTGGGAAAACCAGCCCCAGCATTTT
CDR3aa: CASSTGVWENQPQHF

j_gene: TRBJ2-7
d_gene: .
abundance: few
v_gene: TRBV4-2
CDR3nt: TGTGCCAGCAGCTCAGGGCAGGGTCGCTACGAGCAGTACTTC
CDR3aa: CASSSGQGRYEQYF

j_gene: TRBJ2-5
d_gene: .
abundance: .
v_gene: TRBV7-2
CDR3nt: TGTGCCAGCAGCTCTGACAGCCTTTCCCAGTACTTC
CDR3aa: CASSSDSLSQYF

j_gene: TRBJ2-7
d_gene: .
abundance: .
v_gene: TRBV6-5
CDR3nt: TGTGCCAGCAGTTACTCGACCAGCTCCTACGAGCAGTACTTC
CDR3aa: CASSYSTSSYEQYF

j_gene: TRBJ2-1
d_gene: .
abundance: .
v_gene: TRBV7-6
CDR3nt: TGTGCCAGCAGCTTTTTGGAGCCTGCCTACAATGAGCAGTTCTTC
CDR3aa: CASSFLEPAYNEQFF

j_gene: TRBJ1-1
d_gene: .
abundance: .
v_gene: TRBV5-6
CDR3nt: TGTGCCAGCAGCTTGGGGTGGCGGACTGAAGCTTTCTTT
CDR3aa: CASSLGWRTEAFF

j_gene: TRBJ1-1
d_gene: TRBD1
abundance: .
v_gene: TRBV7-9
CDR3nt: TGTGCCAGCAGCCGACTGACAGGGGAATACGGTGAAGCTTTCTTT
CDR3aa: CASSRLTGEYGEAFF

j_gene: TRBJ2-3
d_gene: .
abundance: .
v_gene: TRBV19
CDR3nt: TGTGCCAGTAGTATCTGGACGGGGGATACGCAGTATTTT
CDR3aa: CASSIWTGDTQYF

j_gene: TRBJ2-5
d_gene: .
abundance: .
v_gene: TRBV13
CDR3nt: TGTGCCAGCACTGGAGGGGTCCACAACCGGGAGACCCAGTACTTC
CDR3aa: CASTGGVHNRETQYF

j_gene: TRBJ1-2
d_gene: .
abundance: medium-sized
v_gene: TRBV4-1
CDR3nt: TGCGCCAGCAGCCAAGAAAGCAACTATGGCTACACCTTC
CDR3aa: CASSQESNYGYTF

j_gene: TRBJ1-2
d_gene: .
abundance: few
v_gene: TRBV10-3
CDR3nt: TGTGCCATCTATTCCGAGGGCGGAGGCTACACCTTC
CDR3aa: CAIYSEGGGYTF

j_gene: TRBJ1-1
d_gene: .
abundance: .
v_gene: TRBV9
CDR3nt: TGTGCCAGCAGCAAAATAGGAGACCCTACCGAAGCTTTCTTT
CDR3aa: CASSKIGDPTEAFF

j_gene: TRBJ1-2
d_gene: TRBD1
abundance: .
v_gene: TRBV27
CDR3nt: TGTGCCAGCAGTTCCGCCCCCGACAGGGTTCCCCTTTATGGCTACACCTTC
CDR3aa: CASSSAPDRVPLYGYTF

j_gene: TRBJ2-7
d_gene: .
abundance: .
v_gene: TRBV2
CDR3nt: TGTGCCAGCAAAGGGCGCGTCTACGAGCAGTACTTC
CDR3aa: CASKGRVYEQYF

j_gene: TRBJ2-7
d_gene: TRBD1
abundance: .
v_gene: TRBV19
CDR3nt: TGTGCCAGTAGGCAGGGACAGTACCCCTACGAGCAGTACTTC
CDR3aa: CASRQGQYPYEQYF

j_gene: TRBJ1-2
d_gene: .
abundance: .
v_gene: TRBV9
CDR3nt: TGTGCCAGCAGTACTTCAGGGGCCCCCCGGGGCTACACCTTC
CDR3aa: CASSTSGAPRGYTF

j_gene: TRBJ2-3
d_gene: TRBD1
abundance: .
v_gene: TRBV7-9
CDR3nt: TGTGCCAGCAGCCCCCCACAGGGGGATATAGATACGCAGTATTTT
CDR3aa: CASSPPQGDIDTQYF

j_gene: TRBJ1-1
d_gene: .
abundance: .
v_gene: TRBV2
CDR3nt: TGTGCCAGCAGTGAAGGAGTGGGTTGGGGGGGAACTGAAGCTTTCTTT
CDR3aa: CASSEGVGWGGTEAFF

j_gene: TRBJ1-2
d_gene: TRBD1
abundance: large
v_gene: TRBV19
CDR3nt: TGTGCCAGTAGTATAGATCATAATACAGGGGGATCCTATGGCTACACCTTC
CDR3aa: CASSIDHNTGGSYGYTF

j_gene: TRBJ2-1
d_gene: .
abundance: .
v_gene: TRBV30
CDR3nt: TGTGCCTGGAGTGTAGGACGGGGCAATGAGCAGTTCTTC
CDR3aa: CAWSVGRGNEQFF

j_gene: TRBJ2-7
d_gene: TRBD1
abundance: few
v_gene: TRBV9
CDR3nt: TGTGCCAGCAGCGTAGGAGGGACAGTGTACTACGAGCAGTACTTC
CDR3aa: CASSVGGTVYYEQYF

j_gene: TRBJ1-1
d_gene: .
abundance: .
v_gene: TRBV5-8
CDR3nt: TGTGCCAGCAGCTTCGGGCAGGGGACGCGTGTGGACACTGAAGCTTTCTTT
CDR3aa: CASSFGQGTRVDTEAFF

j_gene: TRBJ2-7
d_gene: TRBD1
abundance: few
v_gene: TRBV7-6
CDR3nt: TGTGCCAGCAGCTCCACAGGGGATGTCTCCGAGCAGTACTTC
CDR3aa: CASSSTGDVSEQYF

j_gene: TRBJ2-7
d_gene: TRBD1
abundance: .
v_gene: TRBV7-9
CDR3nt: TGTGCCAGCAGCTTACATGACAGGGCCACCTACGAGCAGTACTTC
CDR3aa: CASSLHDRATYEQYF

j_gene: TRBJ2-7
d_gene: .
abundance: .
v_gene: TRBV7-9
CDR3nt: TGTGCCAGCAGTCGCGTGCCCTACGAGCAGTACTTC
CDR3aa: CASSRVPYEQYF

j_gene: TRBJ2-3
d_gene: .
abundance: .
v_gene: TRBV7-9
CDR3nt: TGTGCCAGCAGCCCACCAGGCTCAGGCACAGATACGCAGTATTTT
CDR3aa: CASSPPGSGTDTQYF

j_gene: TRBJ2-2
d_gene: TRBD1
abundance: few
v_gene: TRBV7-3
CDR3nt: TGTGCCAGCAGCTTAGAGCCCGGGACAGGGGCCACCGGGGAGCTGTTTTTT
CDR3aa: CASSLEPGTGATGELFF

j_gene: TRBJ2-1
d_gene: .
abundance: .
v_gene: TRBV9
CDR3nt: TGTGCCAGCAGCTTGGACCCAAGGGGAACTAGCTCCTACAATGAGCAGTTCTTC
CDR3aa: CASSLDPRGTSSYNEQFF

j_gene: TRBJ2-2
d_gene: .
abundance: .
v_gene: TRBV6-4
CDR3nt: TGTGCCAGCAGTGACGGGGACACCGGGGAGCTGTTTTTT
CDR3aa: CASSDGDTGELFF

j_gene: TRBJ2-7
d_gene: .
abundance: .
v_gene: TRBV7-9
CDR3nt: TGTGCCAGCAGCTTAGGTCGGGGGTCAACCTACGAGCAGTACTTC
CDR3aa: CASSLGRGSTYEQYF

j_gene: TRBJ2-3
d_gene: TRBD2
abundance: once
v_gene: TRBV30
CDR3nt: TGTGCCTGGAGCGGTCTAGCGGGGGGGCCTCAAGATACGCAGTATTTT
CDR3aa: CAWSGLAGGPQDTQYF

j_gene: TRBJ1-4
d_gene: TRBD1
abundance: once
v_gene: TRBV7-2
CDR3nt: TGTGCCAGCAGCTTGGGACAGGGGGTGGCTAATGAAAAACTGTTTTTT
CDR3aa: CASSLGQGVANEKLFF

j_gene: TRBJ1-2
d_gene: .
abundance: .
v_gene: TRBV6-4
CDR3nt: TGTGCCAGCAAGAAAGACAGTATCTCTACTAACTATGGCTACACCTTC
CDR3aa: CASKKDSISTNYGYTF